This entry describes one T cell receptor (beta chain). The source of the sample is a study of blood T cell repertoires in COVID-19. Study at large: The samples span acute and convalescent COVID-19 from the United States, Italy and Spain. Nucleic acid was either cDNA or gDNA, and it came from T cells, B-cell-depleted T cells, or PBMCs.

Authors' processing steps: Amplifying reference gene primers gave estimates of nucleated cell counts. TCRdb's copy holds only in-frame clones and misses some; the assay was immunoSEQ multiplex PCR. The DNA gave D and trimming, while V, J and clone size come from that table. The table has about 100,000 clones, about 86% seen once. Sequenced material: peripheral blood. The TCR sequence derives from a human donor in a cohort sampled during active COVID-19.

The CDR3 DNA reads as TGTGCCAGTAGTATAGAATCCGGGACTAGCGGGAACTACGAGCAGTACTTC. This encodes CASSIESGTSGNYEQYF. The chain uses TRBV19 and TRBJ2-7, with 13 positions matching TRBD2. The CDR3 has 17 residues. Germline V lookup: CDR1 LNHDA, CDR2 SQIVND (reference sequence). With V trimmed by 0 bases and J by 3 bases, 5 bases remained unmatched.